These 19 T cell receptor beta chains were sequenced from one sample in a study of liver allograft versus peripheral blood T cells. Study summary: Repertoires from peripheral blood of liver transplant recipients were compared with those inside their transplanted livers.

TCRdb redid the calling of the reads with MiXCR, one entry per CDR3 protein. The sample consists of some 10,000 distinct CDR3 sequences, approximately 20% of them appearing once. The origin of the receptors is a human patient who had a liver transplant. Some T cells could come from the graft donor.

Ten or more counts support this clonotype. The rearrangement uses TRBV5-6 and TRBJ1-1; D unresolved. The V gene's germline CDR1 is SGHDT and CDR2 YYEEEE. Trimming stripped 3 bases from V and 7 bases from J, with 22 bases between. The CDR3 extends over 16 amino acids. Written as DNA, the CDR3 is TGTGCCAGCAGCTCCTGGAAACTTACTGATACTGGTGAAGCTTTCTTT. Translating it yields CASSSWKLTDTGEAFF. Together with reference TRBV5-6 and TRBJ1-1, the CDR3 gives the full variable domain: DAGVTQSPTHLIKTRGQQVTLRCSPKSGHDTVSWYQQALGQGPQFIFQYYEEEERQRGNFPDRFSGHQFPNYSSELNVNALLLGDSALYLCASSSWKLTDTGEAFFGQGTRLTVV.

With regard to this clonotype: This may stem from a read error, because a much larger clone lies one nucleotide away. Written as DNA, the CDR3 is TGTGTCAGCACCCCAAACCCCGGGACAGGGGGAGAGACCCAGTACTTC. Its translation: CVSTPNPGTGGETQYF. The chain joins TRBV6-1 to TRBJ2-5, with 11 bases matching TRBD1. The CDR3 runs to 16 residues. Germline values: CDR1 MNHNS, CDR2 SASEGT.

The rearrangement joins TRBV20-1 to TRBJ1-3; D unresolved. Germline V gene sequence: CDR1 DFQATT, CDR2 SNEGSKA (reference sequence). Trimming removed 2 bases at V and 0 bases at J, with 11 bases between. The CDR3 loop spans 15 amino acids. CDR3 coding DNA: TGCAGTGCTAGACTTGGGCAGAGCTCTGGAAACACCATATATTTT. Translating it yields CSARLGQSSGNTIYF.

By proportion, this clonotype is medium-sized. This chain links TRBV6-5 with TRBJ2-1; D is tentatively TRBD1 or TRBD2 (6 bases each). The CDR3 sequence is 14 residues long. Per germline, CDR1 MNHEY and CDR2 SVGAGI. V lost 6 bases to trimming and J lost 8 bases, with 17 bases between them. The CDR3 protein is CASRGWGARDEQFF. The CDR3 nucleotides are TGTGCCAGCAGAGGGTGGGGGGCGAGGGATGAGCAGTTCTTC.

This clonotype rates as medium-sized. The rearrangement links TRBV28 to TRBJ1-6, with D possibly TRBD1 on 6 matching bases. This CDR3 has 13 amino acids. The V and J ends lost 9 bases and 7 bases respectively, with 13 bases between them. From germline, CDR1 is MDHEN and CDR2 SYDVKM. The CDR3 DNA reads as TGTGCCAGTAACAGGGTCGACAATTCACCCCTCCACTTT. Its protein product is CASNRVDNSPLHF. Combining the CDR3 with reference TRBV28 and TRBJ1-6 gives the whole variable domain DVKVTQSSRYLVKRTGEKVFLECVQDMDHENMFWYRQDPGLGLRLIYFSYDVKMKEKGDIPEGYSVSREKKERFSLILESASTNQTSMYLCASNRVDNSPLHFGNGTRLTVT.

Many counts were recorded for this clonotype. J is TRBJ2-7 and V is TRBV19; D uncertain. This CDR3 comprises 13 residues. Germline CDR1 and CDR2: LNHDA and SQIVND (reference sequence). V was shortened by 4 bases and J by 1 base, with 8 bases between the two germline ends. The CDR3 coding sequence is TGTGCCAGTAGTAACGCCGGATCCTACGAGCAGTACTTC. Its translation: CASSNAGSYEQYF.

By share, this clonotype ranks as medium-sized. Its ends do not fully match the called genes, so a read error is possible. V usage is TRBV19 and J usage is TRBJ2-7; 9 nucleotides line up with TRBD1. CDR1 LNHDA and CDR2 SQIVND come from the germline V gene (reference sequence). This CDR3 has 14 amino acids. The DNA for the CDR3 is TGTGCCACCTCCCGGGACAGGGTGTCCTCCGAGCAGTACTTC. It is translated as CATSRDRVSSEQYF.

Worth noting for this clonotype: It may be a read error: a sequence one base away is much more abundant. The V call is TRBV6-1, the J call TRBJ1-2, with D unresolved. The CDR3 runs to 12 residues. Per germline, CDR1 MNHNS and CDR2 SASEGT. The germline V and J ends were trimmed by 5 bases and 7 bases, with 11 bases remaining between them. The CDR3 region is CASSYSSTGYTF. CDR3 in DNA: TGTGCCAGCAGTTACTCGTCAACTGGCTACACCTTC.

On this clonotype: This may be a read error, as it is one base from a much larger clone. The CDR3 DNA reads as TGTGTCAGCAGAGGGAGGGACTATTTAGAGACCCAGTACTTC. It codes for CVSRGRDYLETQYF. The gene calls are TRBV6-5 and TRBJ2-5; TRBD2 matches 7 bases. Germline CDR1 reads MNHEY; CDR2 reads SVGAGI. This CDR3 has 14 amino acids.

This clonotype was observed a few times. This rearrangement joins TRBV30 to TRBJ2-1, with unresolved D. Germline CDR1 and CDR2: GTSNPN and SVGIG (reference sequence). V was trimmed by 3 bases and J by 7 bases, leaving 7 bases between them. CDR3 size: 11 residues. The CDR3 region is CAWRSGNEQFF. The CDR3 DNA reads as TGTGCCTGGAGATCCGGTAATGAGCAGTTCTTC. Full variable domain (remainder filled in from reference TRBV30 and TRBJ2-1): SQTIHQWPATLVQPVGSPLSLECTVEGTSNPNLYWYRQAAGRGLQLLFYSVGIGQISSEVPQNLSASRPQDRQFILSSKKLLLSDSGFYLCAWRSGNEQFFGPGTRLTVL.

The CDR3 loop is CASSLGLYEQYF. The CDR3 bases are TGTGCCAGCAGTTTGGGGCTGTACGAGCAGTACTTC. The V call is TRBV28, the J call TRBJ2-7, with D possibly TRBD1 on 5 matching bases. The CDR3 runs 12 residues. From germline, CDR1 is MDHEN and CDR2 SYDVKM. V lost 3 bases and J lost 4, with 7 bases in between.

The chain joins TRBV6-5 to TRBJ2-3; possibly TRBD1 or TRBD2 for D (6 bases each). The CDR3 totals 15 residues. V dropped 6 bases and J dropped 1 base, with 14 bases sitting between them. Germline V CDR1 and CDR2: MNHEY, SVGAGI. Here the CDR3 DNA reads TGTGCCAGCAGCCCCAGGGGAGGAGGCACAGATACGCAGTATTTT. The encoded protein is CASSPRGGGTDTQYF.

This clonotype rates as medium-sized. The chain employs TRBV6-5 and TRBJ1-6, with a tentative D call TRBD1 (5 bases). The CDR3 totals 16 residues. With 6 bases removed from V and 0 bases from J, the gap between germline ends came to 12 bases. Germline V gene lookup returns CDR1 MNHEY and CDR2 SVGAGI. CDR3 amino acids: CASSLRQSSYNSPLHF. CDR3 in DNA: TGTGCCAGCAGCCTCCGACAGAGCTCCTATAATTCACCCCTCCACTTT.

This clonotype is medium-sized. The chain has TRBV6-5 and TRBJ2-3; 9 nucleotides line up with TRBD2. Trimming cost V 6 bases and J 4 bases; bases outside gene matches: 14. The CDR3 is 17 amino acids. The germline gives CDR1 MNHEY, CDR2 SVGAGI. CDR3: CASSVILAGVRPDTQYF. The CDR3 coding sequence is TGTGCCAGCAGCGTGATTTTAGCGGGAGTTAGACCAGATACGCAGTATTTT.

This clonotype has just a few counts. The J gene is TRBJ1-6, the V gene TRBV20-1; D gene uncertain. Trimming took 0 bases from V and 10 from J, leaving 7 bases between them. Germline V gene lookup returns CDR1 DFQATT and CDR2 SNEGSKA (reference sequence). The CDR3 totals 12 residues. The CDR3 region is CSARDPDSPLHF. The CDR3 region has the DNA TGCAGTGCTAGAGATCCAGACTCACCCCTCCACTTT.

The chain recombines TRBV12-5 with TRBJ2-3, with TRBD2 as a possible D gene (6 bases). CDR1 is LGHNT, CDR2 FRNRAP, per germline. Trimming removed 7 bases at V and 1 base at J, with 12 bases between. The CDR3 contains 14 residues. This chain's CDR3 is CASVPGTGTDTQYF. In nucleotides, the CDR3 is TGTGCTAGTGTACCCGGGACTGGCACAGATACGCAGTATTTT.

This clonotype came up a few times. As DNA, the CDR3 is TGTGCCAGCAGTGGCGACAGGGGGTTTGGGGCCAACGTCCTGACTTTC. Amino acids: CASSGDRGFGANVLTF. V usage is TRBV25-1 and J usage is TRBJ2-6, with 9 bases identical to TRBD1. The CDR3 contains 16 residues. Germline trimming cut 4 bases from V and 3 bases from J; bases unmatched to any gene: 4. Germline-derived CDR1 and CDR2 are MGHDK and SYGVNS. The full variable domain, with the rest looked up from reference TRBV25-1 and TRBJ2-6, is EADIYQTPRYLVIGTGKKITLECSQTMGHDKMYWYQQDPGMELHLIHYSYGVNSTEKGDLSSESTVSRIRTEHFPLTLESARPSHTSQYLCASSGDRGFGANVLTFGAGSRLTVL.

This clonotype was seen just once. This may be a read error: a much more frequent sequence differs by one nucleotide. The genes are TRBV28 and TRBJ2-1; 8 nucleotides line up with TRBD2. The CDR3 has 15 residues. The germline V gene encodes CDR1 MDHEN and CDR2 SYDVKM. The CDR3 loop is CASILSGRGGNEQFF. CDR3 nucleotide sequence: TGTGCCAGCATTTTATCCGGGAGGGGTGGCAATGAGCAGTTCTTC. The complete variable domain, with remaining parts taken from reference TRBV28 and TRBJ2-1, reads DVKVTQSSRYLVKRTGEKVFLECVQDMDHENMFWYRQDPGLGLRLIYFSYDVKMKEKGDIPEGYSVSREKKERFSLILESASTNQTSMYLCASILSGRGGNEQFFGPGTRLTVL.

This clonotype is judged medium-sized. CDR3 nucleotides: TGTGCCAGCAGCTTGTGGAGAAGGACCGGGGAGCTGTTTTTT. Translated, it gives CASSLWRRTGELFF. This chain joins TRBV5-6 and TRBJ2-2; D remains unclear. V lost 1 base and J lost 5, with 9 bases in between. Germline V gene lookup returns CDR1 SGHDT and CDR2 YYEEEE. The CDR3 spans 14 residues.